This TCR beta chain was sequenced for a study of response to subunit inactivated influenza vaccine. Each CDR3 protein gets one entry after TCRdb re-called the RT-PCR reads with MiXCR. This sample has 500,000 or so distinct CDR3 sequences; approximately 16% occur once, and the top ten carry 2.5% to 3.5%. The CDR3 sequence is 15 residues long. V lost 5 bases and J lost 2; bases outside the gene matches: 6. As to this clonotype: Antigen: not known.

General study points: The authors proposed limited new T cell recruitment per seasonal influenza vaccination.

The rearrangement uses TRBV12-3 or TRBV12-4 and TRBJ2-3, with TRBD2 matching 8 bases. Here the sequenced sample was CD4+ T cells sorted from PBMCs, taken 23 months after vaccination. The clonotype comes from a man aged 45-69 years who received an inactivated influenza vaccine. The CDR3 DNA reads TGTGCCAGCAGTGTCACTAGCGGATTCACAGATACGCAGTATTTT. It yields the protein CASSVTSGFTDTQYF.